The rows below give T cell receptor beta chains drawn from one sample of a study of cytotoxic CD8 clonotypes in ibrutinib-treated CLL. Clones were read by immunoSEQ multiplex PCR, and TCRdb kept only the in-frame ones, dropping some. This sample yields over 95,000 clones, of which about 58% are seen a single time; about 40% belongs to the top ten. Here the sequenced sample was PBMCs, taken after 24 months of ibrutinib treatment. The source is a human donor with chronic lymphocytic leukemia. Both conserved end residues are part of each CDR3. Fields, in order: J gene, D gene, V gene, clone size, CDR3 protein, CDR3 DNA. A D gene is named only where the DNA matches it firmly. Expanded clones get a size class; other rows say once, few or many, or leave the size out.

J: TRBJ2-3
D: TRBD1
V: TRBV4-3
size: -
CDR3: CASSPTPGGDTQYF
DNA: TGCGCCAGCAGCCCAACCCCAGGGGGAGATACGCAGTATTTT

J: TRBJ2-7
D: -
V: TRBV7-2
size: -
CDR3: CASSPEGFLYEQYF
DNA: TGTGCCAGCAGCCCCGAGGGGTTCCTTTACGAGCAGTACTTC

J: TRBJ2-7
D: -
V: TRBV7-8
size: -
CDR3: CASSLRDSGYEQYF
DNA: TGTGCCAGCAGCTTGAGGGACAGCGGGTACGAGCAGTACTTC

J: TRBJ1-5
D: TRBD1
V: TRBV5-1
size: -
CDR3: CASSLSTGQGQPQHF
DNA: TGCGCCAGCAGCTTATCGACAGGGCAGGGTCAGCCCCAGCATTTT

J: TRBJ1-2
D: -
V: TRBV5-6
size: -
CDR3: CASSYREGYGYTF
DNA: TGTGCCAGCAGCTACAGGGAAGGATATGGCTACACCTTC

J: TRBJ1-2
D: -
V: TRBV5-6
size: -
CDR3: CASRGSGLRLRYGYTF
DNA: TGTGCCAGCAGGGGAAGCGGGCTTCGCCTTCGGTATGGCTACACCTTC

J: TRBJ2-7
D: TRBD2
V: TRBV5-1
size: -
CDR3: CASSLGSGGAVTYEQYF
DNA: TGCGCCAGCAGCTTGGGAAGCGGGGGGGCCGTCACCTACGAGCAGTACTTC

J: TRBJ1-1
D: -
V: TRBV6-5
size: -
CDR3: CASSYSNDAKAFF
DNA: TGTGCCAGCAGTTACTCGAATGATGCTAAAGCTTTCTTT

J: TRBJ1-1
D: TRBD1
V: TRBV6-1
size: few
CDR3: CASSVKQGTEAFF
DNA: TGTGCCAGCAGTGTCAAACAGGGGACTGAAGCTTTCTTT

J: TRBJ2-1
D: -
V: TRBV7-9
size: -
CDR3: CASSLPAGNSYNEQFF
DNA: TGTGCCAGCAGCTTACCGGCAGGGAATTCCTACAATGAGCAGTTCTTC

J: TRBJ2-1
D: TRBD1
V: TRBV7-3
size: -
CDR3: CASSLGQGFYNEQFF
DNA: TGTGCCAGCAGCCTCGGACAGGGGTTCTACAATGAGCAGTTCTTC

J: TRBJ2-3
D: -
V: TRBV6-5
size: -
CDR3: CASSYGRDGDTQYF
DNA: TGTGCCAGCAGTTACGGGCGAGACGGGGATACGCAGTATTTT

J: TRBJ2-3
D: TRBD2
V: TRBV7-2
size: few
CDR3: CASSSPGTRSAQYF
DNA: TGTGCCAGCAGCTCTCCCGGGACTAGGAGCGCGCAGTATTTT

J: TRBJ1-3
D: TRBD1
V: TRBV9
size: -
CDR3: CASSVDRGRGNTIYF
DNA: TGTGCCAGCAGCGTCGACAGGGGCCGGGGAAACACCATATATTTT

J: TRBJ1-1
D: -
V: TRBV7-3
size: -
CDR3: CASSLSPGHAEAFF
DNA: TGTGCCAGCAGCTTAAGCCCAGGGCATGCTGAAGCTTTCTTT

J: TRBJ2-5
D: -
V: TRBV9
size: many
CDR3: CASSVVGGRQETQYF
DNA: TGTGCCAGCAGCGTAGTTGGGGGGCGTCAAGAGACCCAGTACTTC

J: TRBJ2-5
D: TRBD1
V: TRBV6-5
size: -
CDR3: CASRDSGQTETQYF
DNA: TGTGCCAGCAGAGACTCGGGACAGACGGAGACCCAGTACTTC

J: TRBJ2-5
D: -
V: TRBV4-2
size: -
CDR3: CASSQDPVSQETQYF
DNA: TGTGCCAGCAGCCAAGATCCGGTTAGCCAAGAGACCCAGTACTTC

J: TRBJ2-7
D: TRBD1
V: TRBV29-1
size: -
CDR3: CSVATGTGISYEQYF
DNA: TGCAGCGTTGCTACCGGGACAGGAATTTCCTACGAGCAGTACTTC

J: TRBJ2-3
D: TRBD2
V: TRBV6-4
size: few
CDR3: CASSEIAGGLDTQYF
DNA: TGTGCCAGCAGTGAGATAGCGGGGGGGCTAGATACGCAGTATTTT

J: TRBJ1-5
D: -
V: TRBV5-1
size: -
CDR3: CASSLGAPGSNQPQHF
DNA: TGCGCCAGCAGCTTGGGCGCCCCGGGATCTAATCAGCCCCAGCATTTT

J: TRBJ2-1
D: -
V: TRBV7-3
size: -
CDR3: CASSKPPGLEQFF
DNA: TGTGCCAGCAGCAAACCTCCGGGACTTGAGCAGTTCTTC

J: TRBJ2-2
D: -
V: TRBV7-3
size: once
CDR3: CASSLYVTNTGELFF
DNA: TGTGCCAGCAGCTTATATGTGACGAACACCGGGGAGCTGTTTTTT

J: TRBJ2-3
D: TRBD2
V: TRBV25-1
size: few
CDR3: CASSEGGTGTDTQYF
DNA: TGTGCCAGCAGTGAGGGGGGGACCGGCACAGATACGCAGTATTTT

J: TRBJ2-7
D: -
V: TRBV29-1
size: once
CDR3: CSGVQGSIDEQYF
DNA: TGCAGCGGAGTACAGGGTTCAATAGACGAGCAGTACTTC

J: TRBJ2-5
D: -
V: TRBV30
size: -
CDR3: CAWSARGGTGKTQYF
DNA: TGTGCCTGGAGTGCTCGGGGTGGTACGGGGAAGACCCAGTACTTC

J: TRBJ1-5
D: TRBD1
V: TRBV30
size: -
CDR3: CACRTGGDSNQPQHF
DNA: TGTGCCTGCCGAACAGGGGGCGACAGCAATCAGCCCCAGCATTTT

J: TRBJ2-2
D: TRBD1
V: TRBV6-5
size: -
CDR3: CASRQGAASIGELFF
DNA: TGTGCCAGCAGGCAGGGGGCTGCTTCGATCGGGGAGCTGTTTTTT

J: TRBJ2-5
D: -
V: TRBV6-5
size: -
CDR3: CASSYQEKETQYF
DNA: TGTGCCAGCAGTTATCAGGAGAAGGAGACCCAGTACTTC

J: TRBJ2-1
D: TRBD2
V: TRBV7-7
size: -
CDR3: CASSLAGGLDEQFF
DNA: TGTGCTAGCAGCTTAGCGGGAGGGCTCGATGAGCAGTTCTTC

J: TRBJ1-1
D: -
V: TRBV18
size: -
CDR3: CASSLPDRQNTEAFF
DNA: TGTGCCAGCTCACTTCCTGACAGGCAGAACACTGAAGCTTTCTTT

J: TRBJ1-3
D: -
V: TRBV6-6
size: -
CDR3: CASSPTSGAGNTIYF
DNA: TGTGCCAGCAGTCCGACGTCGGGGGCGGGAAACACCATATATTTT

J: TRBJ2-1
D: -
V: TRBV27
size: -
CDR3: CASSPGQSSYNEQFF
DNA: TGTGCCAGCAGCCCCGGACAGAGCTCCTACAATGAGCAGTTCTTC

J: TRBJ1-5
D: -
V: TRBV4-3
size: -
CDR3: CASSRKGGVSQPQHF
DNA: TGCGCCAGCAGCCGCAAAGGTGGGGTGTCCCAGCCCCAGCATTTT

J: TRBJ2-1
D: TRBD1
V: TRBV6-1
size: -
CDR3: CAITGTVDEQFF
DNA: TGTGCCATCACCGGGACAGTCGATGAGCAGTTCTTC

J: TRBJ1-4
D: TRBD1
V: TRBV25-1
size: -
CDR3: CASTPTGAEKLFF
DNA: TGTGCCAGCACCCCGACAGGGGCTGAAAAACTGTTTTTT

J: TRBJ2-1
D: TRBD2
V: TRBV7-3
size: few
CDR3: CAIGTSGGNAFYEQFF
DNA: TGTGCCATCGGGACTAGCGGGGGCAACGCTTTCTATGAGCAGTTCTTC

J: TRBJ2-3
D: -
V: TRBV6-5
size: -
CDR3: CASRGLGHLQYF
DNA: TGTGCCAGCAGGGGACTGGGGCATCTGCAGTATTTT

J: TRBJ2-3
D: -
V: TRBV5-1
size: -
CDR3: CASSSGRLGGSSTDTQYF
DNA: TGCGCCAGCAGCTCCGGCCGCCTTGGAGGGTCCAGCACAGATACGCAGTATTTT

J: TRBJ2-1
D: TRBD2
V: TRBV18
size: -
CDR3: CASSPPGLAYNEQFF
DNA: TGTGCCAGCTCACCGCCGGGACTAGCATACAATGAGCAGTTCTTC

J: TRBJ2-1
D: TRBD1
V: TRBV6-5
size: -
CDR3: CASIATGRNNEQFF
DNA: TGTGCCAGCATAGCGACAGGGCGCAACAATGAGCAGTTCTTC

J: TRBJ1-2
D: TRBD1
V: TRBV12-5
size: -
CDR3: CASGLVLSRDRGLGPNYGYTF
DNA: TGTGCTAGTGGTTTGGTACTGAGTCGGGACAGGGGACTTGGGCCTAACTATGGCTACACCTTC